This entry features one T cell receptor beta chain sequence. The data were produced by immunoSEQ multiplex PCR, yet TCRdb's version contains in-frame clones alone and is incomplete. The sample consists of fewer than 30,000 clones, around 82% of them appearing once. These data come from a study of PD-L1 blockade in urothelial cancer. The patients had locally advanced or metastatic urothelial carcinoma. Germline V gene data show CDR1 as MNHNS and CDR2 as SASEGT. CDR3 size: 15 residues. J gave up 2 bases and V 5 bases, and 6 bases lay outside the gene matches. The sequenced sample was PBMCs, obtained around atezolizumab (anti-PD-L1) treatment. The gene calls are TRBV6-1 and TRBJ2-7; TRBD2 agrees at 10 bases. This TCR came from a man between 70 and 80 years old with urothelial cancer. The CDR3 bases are TGTGCCAGCAGTAGCGGGAGGGGGGGGGCCTACGAGCAGTACTTC. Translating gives CASSSGRGGAYEQYF.